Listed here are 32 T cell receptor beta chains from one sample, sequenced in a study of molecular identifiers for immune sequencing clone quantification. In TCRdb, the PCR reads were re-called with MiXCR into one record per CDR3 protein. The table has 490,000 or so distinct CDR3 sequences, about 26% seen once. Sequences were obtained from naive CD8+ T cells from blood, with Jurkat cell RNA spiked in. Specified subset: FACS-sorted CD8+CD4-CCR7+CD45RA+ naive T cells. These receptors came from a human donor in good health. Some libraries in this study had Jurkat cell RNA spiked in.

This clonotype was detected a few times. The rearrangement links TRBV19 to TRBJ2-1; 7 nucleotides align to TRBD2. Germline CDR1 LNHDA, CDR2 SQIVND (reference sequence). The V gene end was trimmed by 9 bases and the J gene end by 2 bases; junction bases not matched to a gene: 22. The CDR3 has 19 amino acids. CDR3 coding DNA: TGTGCCAGCGCTGACGGACGGGCGGGAGAATCTGACCCCTACAATGAGCAGTTCTTC. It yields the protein CASADGRAGESDPYNEQFF.

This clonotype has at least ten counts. For the CDR3, the DNA is TGCGCCAGCAGCCAAGGGGCAGCCAACCTTTATAGCAATCAGCCCCAGCATTTT. As protein: CASSQGAANLYSNQPQHF. The V call is TRBV4-1, the J call TRBJ1-5; D unresolved. In germline, CDR1 is MGHRA, CDR2 YSYEKL. V shed 1 base and J shed 0 bases, with 16 bases lying between them. The CDR3 spans 18 residues.

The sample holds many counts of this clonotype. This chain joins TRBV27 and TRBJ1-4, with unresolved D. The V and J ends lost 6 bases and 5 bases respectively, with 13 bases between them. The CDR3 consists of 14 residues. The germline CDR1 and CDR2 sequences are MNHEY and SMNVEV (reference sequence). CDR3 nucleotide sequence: TGTGCCAGCAGGCCCATTTCGGGGAATGAAAAACTGTTTTTT. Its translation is CASRPISGNEKLFF.

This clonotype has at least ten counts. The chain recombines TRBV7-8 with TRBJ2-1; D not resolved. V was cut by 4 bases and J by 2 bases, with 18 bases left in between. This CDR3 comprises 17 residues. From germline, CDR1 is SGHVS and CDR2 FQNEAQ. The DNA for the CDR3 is TGTGCCAGCAGCTATTCTTCCGGGCTGGGCGCCTACAATGAGCAGTTCTTC. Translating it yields CASSYSSGLGAYNEQFF.

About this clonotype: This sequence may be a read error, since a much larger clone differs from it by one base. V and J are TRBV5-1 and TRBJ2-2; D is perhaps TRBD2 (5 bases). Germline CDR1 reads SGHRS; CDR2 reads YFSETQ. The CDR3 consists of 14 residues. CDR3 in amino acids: CASSLVSYTGKLFF. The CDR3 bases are TGCGCCAGCAGCTTGGTCAGTTACACCGGGAAGCTGTTTTTT.

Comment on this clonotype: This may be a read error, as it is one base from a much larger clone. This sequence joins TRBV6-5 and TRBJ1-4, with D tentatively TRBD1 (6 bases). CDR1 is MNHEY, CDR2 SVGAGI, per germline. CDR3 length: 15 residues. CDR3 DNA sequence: TGTGCCAGCAGTGGAACAGGGTCAACTAATGAAAAACAGTTTTTT. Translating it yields CASSGTGSTNEKQFF.

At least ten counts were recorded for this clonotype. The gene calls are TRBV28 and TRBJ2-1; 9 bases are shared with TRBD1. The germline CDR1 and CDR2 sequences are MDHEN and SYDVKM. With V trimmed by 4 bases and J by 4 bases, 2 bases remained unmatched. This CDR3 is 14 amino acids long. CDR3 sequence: CASSYRGPYNEQFF. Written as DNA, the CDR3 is TGTGCCAGCAGTTACAGGGGGCCTTACAATGAGCAGTTCTTC.

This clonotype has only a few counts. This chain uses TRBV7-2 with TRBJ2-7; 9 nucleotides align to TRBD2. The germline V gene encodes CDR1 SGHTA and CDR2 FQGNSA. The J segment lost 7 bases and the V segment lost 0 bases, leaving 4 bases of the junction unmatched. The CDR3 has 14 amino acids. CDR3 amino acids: CASSLAAAGGEQYF. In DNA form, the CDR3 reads TGTGCCAGCAGCTTAGCGGCAGCGGGAGGTGAGCAGTACTTC.

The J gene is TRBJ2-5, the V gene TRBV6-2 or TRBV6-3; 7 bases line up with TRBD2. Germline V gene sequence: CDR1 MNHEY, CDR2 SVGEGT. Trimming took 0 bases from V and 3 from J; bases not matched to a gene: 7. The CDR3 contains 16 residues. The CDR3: CASSYSMSSGKETQYF. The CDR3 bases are TGTGCCAGCAGTTACTCGATGTCTAGCGGAAAAGAGACCCAGTACTTC.

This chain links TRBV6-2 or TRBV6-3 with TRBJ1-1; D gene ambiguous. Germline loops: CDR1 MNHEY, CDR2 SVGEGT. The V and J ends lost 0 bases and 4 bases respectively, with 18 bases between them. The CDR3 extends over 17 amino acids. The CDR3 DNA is TGTGCCAGCAGTTACTCGAGCGTGTTAGCGTCTGGCACTGAAGCTTTCTTT. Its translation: CASSYSSVLASGTEAFF.

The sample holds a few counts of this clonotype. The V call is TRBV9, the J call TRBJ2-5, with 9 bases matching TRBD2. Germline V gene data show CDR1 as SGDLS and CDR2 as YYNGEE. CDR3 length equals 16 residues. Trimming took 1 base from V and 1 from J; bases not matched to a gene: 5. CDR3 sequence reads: CASSVFVAGAQETQYF. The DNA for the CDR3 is TGTGCCAGCAGCGTATTTGTAGCGGGAGCCCAAGAGACCCAGTACTTC.

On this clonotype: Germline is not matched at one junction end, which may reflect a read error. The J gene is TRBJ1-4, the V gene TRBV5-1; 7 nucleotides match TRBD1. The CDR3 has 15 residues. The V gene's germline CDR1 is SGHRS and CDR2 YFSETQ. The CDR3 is CASSGTQGSNEKLLF. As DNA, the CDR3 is TGCGCCAGCAGCGGAACACAGGGGTCTAATGAAAAACTGCTTTTT.

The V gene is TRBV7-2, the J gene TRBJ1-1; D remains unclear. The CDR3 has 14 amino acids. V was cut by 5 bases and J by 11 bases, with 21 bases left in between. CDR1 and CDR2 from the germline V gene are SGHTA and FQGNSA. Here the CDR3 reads CASSVSLGRNEAFF. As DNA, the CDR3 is TGTGCCAGCAGCGTAAGTCTGGGGAGGAACGAGGCTTTCTTT. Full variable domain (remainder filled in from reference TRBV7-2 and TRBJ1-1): GAGVSQSPSNKVTEKGKDVELRCDPISGHTALYWYRQSLGQGLEFLIYFQGNSAPDKSGLPSDRFSAERTGGSVSTLTIQRTQQEDSAVYLCASSVSLGRNEAFFGQGTRLTVV.

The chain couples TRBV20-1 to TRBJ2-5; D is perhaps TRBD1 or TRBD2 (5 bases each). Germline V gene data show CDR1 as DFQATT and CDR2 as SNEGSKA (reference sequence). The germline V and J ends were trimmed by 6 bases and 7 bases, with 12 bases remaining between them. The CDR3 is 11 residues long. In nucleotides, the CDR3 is TGCAGTGCGGCAGGGACGGGGACCCAGTACTTC. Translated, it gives CSAAGTGTQYF.

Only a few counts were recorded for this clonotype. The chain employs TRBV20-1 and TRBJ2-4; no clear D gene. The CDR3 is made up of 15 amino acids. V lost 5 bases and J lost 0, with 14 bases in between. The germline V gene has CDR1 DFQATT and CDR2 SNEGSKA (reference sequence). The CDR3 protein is CSAEEETLAKNIQYF. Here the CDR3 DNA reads TGCAGTGCTGAAGAGGAGACCCTAGCCAAAAACATTCAGTACTTC.

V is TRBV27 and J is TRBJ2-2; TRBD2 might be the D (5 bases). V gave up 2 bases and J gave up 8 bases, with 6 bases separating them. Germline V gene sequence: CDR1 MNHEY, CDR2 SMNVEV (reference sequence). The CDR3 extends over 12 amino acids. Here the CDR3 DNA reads TGTGCCAGCAGTTTAACTAGAGGGGAGCTGTTTTTT. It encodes CASSLTRGELFF.

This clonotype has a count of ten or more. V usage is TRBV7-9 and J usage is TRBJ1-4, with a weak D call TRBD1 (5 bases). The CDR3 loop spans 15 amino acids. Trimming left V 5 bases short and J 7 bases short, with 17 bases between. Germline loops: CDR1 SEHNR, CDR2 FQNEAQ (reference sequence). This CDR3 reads CASSDVDSRPEKLFF. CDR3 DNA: TGTGCCAGCAGCGATGTCGACAGTCGCCCTGAAAAACTGTTTTTT.

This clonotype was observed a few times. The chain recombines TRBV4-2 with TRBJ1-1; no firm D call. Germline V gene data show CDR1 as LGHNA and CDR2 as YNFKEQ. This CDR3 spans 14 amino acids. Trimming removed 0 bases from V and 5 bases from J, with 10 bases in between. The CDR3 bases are TGTGCCAGCAGCCAAGAAGTCTTCAAAACTGAAGCTTTCTTT. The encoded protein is CASSQEVFKTEAFF.

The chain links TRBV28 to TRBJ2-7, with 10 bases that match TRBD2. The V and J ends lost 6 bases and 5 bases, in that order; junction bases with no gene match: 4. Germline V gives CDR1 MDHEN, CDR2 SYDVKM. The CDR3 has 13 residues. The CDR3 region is CASRLAGAHEQYF. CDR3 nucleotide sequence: TGTGCCAGCAGGCTAGCGGGAGCCCACGAGCAGTACTTC.

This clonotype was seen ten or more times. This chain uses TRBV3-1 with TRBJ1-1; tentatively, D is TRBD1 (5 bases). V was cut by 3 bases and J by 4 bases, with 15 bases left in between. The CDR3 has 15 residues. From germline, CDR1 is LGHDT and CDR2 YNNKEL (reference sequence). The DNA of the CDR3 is TGTGCCAGCAGCCACCGTACGCGGGGGTTCACTGAAGCTTTCTTT. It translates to CASSHRTRGFTEAFF.

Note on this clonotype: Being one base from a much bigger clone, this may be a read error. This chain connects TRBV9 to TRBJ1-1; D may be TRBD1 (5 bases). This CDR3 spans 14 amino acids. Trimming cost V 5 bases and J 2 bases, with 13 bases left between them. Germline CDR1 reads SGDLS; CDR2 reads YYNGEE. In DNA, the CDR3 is TGTGCCAGCAGTGAGGCAGGGATTAACACTGAAGCTTTCTTT. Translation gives CASSEAGINTEAFF. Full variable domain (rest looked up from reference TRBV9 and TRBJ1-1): DSGVTQTPKHLITATGQRVTLRCSPRSGDLSVYWYQQSLDQGLQFLIQYYNGEERAKGNILERFSAQQFPDLHSELNLSSLELGDSALYFCASSEAGINTEAFFGQGTRLTVV.

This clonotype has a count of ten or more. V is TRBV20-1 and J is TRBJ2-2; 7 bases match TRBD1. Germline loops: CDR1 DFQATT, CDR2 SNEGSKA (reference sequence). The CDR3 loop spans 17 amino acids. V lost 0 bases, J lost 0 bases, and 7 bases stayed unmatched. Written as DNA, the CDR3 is TGCAGTGCTAGAGATTCATACGGGACAGCGAACACCGGGGAGCTGTTTTTT. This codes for CSARDSYGTANTGELFF.

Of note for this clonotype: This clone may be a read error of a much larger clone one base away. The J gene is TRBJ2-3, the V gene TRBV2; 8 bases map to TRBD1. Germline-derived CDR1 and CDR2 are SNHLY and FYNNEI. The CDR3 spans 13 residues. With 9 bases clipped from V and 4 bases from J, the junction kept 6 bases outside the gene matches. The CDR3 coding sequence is TGTGCCAGGGACAGGGAAAACGCAGATACGCAGTATTTT. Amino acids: CARDRENADTQYF.

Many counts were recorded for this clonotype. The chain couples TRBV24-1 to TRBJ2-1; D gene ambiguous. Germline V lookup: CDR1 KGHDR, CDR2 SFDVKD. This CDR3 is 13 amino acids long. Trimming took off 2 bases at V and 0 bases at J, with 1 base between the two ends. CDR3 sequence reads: CATSDSSYNEQFF. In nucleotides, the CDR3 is TGTGCCACCAGTGATTCCTCCTACAATGAGCAGTTCTTC.

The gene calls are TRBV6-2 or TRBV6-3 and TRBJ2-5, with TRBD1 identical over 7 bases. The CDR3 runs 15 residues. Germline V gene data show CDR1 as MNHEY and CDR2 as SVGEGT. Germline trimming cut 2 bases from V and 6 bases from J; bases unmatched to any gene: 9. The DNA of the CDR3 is TGTGCCAGCAGTTACACTCCCGCAGGGGGACAGACCCAGTACTTC. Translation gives CASSYTPAGGQTQYF.

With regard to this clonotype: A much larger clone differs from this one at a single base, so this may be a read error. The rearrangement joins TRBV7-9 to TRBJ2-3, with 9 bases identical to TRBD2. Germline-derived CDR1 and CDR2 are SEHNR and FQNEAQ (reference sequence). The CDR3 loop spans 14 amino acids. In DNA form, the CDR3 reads TGTGCCAGCAGCGTTAGCGGGGGCACAGATGCGCAGTATTTT. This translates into CASSVSGGTDAQYF.

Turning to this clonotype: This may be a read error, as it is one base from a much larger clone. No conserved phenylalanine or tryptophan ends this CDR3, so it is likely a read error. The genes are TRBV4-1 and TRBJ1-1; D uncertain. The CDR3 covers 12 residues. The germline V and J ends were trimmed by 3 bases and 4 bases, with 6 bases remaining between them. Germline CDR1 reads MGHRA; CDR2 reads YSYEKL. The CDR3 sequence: CASSQPGTEAFL. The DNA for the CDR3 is TGCGCCAGCAGCCAGCCGGGCACTGAAGCTTTCCTT.

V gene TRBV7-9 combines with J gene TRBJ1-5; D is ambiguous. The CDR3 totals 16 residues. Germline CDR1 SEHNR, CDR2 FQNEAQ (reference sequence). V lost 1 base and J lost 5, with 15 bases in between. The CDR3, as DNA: TGTGCCAGCAGCTTAGTGTCAGTTCGGGAAGATCAGCCCCAGCATTTT. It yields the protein CASSLVSVREDQPQHF.

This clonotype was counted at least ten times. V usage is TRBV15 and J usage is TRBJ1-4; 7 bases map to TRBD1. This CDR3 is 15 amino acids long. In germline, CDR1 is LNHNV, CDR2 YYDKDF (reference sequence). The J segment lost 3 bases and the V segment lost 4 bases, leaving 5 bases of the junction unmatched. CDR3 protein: CATSIPGTANEKLFF. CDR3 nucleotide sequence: TGTGCCACCAGCATCCCCGGGACAGCTAATGAAAAACTGTTTTTT.

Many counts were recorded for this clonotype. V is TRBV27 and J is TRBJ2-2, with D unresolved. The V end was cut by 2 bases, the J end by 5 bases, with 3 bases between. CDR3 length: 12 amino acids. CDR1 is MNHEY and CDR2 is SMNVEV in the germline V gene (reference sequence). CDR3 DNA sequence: TGTGCCAGCAGTTTACATACCGGGGAGCTGTTTTTT. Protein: CASSLHTGELFF.

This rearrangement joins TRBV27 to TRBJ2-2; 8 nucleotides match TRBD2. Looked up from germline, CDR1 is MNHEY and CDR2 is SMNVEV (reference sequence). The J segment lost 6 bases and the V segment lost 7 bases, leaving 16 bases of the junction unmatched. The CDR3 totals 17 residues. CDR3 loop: CASTPLQTSEGAGELFF. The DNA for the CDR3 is TGTGCCAGCACCCCTCTCCAGACTAGCGAAGGGGCCGGGGAGCTGTTTTTT.

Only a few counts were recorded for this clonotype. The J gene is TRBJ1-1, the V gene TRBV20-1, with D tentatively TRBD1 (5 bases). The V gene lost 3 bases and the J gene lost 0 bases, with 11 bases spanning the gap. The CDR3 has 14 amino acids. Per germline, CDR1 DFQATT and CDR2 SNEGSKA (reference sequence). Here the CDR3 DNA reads TGCAGTGCTAGCACGACAGCCATGAACACTGAAGCTTTCTTT. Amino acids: CSASTTAMNTEAFF.